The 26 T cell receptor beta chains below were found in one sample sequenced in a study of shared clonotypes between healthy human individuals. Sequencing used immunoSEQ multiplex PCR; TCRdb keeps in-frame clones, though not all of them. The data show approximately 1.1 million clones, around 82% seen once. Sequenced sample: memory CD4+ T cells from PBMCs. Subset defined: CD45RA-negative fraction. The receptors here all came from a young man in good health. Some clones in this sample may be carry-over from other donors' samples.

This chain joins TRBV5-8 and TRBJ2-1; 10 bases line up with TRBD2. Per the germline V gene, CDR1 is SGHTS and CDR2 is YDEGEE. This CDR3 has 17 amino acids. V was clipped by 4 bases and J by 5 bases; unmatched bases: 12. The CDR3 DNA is TGTGCCAGCAGCCCCCGCACCCCTAGCGGGAGCAACAATGAGCAGTTCTTC. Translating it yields CASSPRTPSGSNNEQFF.

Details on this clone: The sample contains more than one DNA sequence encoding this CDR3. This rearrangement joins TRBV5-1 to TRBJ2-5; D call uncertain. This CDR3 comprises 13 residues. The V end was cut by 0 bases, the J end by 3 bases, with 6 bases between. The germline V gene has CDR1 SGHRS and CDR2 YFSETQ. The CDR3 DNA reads TGCGCCAGCAGCTTGGGTCGAGAAGAGACCCAGTACTTC. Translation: CASSLGREETQYF.

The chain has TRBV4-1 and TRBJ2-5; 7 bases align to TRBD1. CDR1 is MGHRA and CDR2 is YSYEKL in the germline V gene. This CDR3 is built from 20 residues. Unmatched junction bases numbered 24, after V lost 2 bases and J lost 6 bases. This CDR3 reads CASSQSQRRLGTARDQTQYF. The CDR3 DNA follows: TGCGCCAGCAGCCAATCCCAGCGGAGATTAGGGACAGCAAGAGACCAGACCCAGTACTTC.

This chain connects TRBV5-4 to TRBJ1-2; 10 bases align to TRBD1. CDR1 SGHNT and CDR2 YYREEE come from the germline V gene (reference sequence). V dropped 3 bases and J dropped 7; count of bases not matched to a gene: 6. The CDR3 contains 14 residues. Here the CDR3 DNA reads TGTGCCAGCAGCTGGGACAGGGGATCCGGTGGCTACACCTTC. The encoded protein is CASSWDRGSGGYTF.

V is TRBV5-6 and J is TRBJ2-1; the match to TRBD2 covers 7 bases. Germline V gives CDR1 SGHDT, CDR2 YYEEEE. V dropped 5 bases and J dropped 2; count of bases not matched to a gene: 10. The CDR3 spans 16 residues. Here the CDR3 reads CASSLRRERAYNEQFF. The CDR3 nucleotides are TGTGCCAGCAGTCTCCGGCGGGAGAGGGCCTACAATGAGCAGTTCTTC.

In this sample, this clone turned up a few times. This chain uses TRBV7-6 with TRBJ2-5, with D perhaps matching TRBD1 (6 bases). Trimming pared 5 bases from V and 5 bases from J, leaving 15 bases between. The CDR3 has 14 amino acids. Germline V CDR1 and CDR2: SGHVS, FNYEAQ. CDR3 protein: CASSPRTGLETQYF. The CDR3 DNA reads TGTGCCAGCAGCCCGAGAACAGGGTTGGAGACCCAGTACTTC.

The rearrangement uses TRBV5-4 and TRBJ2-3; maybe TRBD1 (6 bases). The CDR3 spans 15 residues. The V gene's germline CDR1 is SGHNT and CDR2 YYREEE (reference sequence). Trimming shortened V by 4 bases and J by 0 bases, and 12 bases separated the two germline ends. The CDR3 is CASSGDTQSTDTQYF. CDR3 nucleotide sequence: TGTGCCAGCAGCGGGGACACTCAAAGCACAGATACGCAGTATTTT.

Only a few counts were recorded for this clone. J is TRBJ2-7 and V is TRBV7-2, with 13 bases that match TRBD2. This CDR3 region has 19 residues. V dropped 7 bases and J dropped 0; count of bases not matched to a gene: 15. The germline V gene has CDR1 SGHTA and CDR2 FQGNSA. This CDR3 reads CASNKNVGLAGSLSYEQYF. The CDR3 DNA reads TGTGCCAGCAATAAGAACGTGGGACTAGCGGGATCACTCTCCTACGAGCAGTACTTC.

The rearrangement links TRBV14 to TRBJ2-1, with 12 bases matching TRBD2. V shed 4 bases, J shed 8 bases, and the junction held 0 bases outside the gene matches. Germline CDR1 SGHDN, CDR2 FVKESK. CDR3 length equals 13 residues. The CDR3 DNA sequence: TGTGCCAGCAGCCCTAGCGGGAGGGATGAGCAGTTCTTC. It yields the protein CASSPSGRDEQFF.

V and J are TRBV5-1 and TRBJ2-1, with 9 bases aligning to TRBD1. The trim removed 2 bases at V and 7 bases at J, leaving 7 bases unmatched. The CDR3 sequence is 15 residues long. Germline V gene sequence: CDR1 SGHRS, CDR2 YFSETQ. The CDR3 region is CASSLGQGTTNEQFF. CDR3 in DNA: TGCGCCAGCAGCTTAGGACAGGGGACTACTAATGAGCAGTTCTTC. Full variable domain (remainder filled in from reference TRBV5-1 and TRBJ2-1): KAGVTQTPRYLIKTRGQQVTLSCSPISGHRSVSWYQQTPGQGLQFLFEYFSETQRNKGNFPGRFSGRQFSNSRSEMNVSTLELGDSALYLCASSLGQGTTNEQFFGPGTRLTVL.

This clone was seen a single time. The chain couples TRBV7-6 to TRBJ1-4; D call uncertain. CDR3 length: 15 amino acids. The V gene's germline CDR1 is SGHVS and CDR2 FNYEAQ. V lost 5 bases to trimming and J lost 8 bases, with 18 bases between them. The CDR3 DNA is TGTGCCAGCAGCCCAGGTGGAGGGAGTGGAGAAAAACTGTTTTTT. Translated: CASSPGGGSGEKLFF.

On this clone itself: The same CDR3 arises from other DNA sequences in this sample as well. The CDR3 sequence is CASSSGQGETQYF. The CDR3 nucleotides are TGTGCCAGCAGCTCCGGACAGGGGGAGACCCAGTACTTC. The genes are TRBV7-2 and TRBJ2-5; 9 bases agree with TRBD1. CDR1 and CDR2 from the germline V gene are SGHTA and FQGNSA. J gave up 5 bases and V 4 bases, and 2 bases lay outside the gene matches. The CDR3 spans 13 residues.

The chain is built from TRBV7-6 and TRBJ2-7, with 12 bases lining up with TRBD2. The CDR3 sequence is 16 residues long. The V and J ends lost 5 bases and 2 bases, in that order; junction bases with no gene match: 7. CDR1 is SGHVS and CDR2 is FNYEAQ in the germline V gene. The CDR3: CASSPRTSGDTYEQYF. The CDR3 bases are TGTGCCAGCAGCCCCCGGACTAGCGGGGACACCTACGAGCAGTACTTC.

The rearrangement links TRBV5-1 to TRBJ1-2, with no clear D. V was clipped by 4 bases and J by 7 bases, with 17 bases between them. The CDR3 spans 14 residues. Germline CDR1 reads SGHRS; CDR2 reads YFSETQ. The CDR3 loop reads CASSLTAGVAGYTF. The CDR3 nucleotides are TGCGCCAGCAGCCTAACTGCCGGCGTCGCTGGCTACACCTTC.

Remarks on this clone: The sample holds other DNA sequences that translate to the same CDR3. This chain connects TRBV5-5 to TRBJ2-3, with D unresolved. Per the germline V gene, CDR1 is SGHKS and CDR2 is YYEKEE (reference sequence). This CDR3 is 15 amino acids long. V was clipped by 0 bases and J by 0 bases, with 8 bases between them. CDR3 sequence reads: CASSLALGSTDTQYF. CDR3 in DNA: TGTGCCAGCAGCTTGGCCTTGGGGAGCACAGATACGCAGTATTTT.

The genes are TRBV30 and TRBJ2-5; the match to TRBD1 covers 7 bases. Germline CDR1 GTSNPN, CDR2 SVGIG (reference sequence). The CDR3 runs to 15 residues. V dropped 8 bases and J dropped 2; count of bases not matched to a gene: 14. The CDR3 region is CAAEWLGRGQETQYF. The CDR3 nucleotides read TGTGCCGCAGAATGGCTCGGCAGGGGGCAAGAGACCCAGTACTTC. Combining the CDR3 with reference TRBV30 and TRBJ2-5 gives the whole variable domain SQTIHQWPATLVQPVGSPLSLECTVEGTSNPNLYWYRQAAGRGLQLLFYSVGIGQISSEVPQNLSASRPQDRQFILSSKKLLLSDSGFYLCAAEWLGRGQETQYFGPGTRLLVL.

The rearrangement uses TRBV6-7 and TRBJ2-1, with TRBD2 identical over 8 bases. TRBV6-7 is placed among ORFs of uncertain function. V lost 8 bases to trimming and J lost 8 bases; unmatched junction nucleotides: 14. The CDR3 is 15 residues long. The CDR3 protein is CASLRGREVEDEQFF. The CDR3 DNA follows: TGTGCCAGCCTTCGTGGGCGGGAGGTGGAGGATGAGCAGTTCTTC.

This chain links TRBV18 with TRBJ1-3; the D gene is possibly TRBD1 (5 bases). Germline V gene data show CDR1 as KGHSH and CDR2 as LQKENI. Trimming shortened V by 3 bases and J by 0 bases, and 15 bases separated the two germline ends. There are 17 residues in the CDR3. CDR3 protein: CASSPTTGHSSGNTIYF. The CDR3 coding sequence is TGTGCCAGCTCACCTACTACGGGGCATAGCTCTGGAAACACCATATATTTT.

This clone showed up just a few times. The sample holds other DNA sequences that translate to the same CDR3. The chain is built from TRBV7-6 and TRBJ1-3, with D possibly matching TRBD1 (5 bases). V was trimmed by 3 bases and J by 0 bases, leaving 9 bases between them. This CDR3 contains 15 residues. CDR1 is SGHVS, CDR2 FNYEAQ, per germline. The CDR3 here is CASSLGQFSGNTIYF. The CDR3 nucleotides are TGTGCCAGCAGCTTGGGGCAATTCTCTGGAAACACCATATATTTT. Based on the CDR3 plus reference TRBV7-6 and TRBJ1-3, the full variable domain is GAGVSQSPRYKVTKRGQDVALRCDPISGHVSLYWYRQALGQGPEFLTYFNYEAQQDKSGLPNDRFSAERPEGSISTLTIQRTEQRDSAMYRCASSLGQFSGNTIYFGEGSWLTVV.

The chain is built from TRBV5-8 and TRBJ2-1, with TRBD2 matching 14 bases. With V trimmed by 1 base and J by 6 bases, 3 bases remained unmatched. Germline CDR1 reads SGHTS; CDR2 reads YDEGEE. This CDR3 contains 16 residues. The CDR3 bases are TGTGCCAGCAGCTTGCTAGGACTAGCGGGAGGCAATGAGCAGTTCTTC. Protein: CASSLLGLAGGNEQFF. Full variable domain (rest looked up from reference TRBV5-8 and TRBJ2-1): EAGVTQSPTHLIKTRGQQATLRCSPISGHTSVYWYQQALGLGLQFLLWYDEGEERNRGNFPPRFSGRQFPNYSSELNVNALELEDSALYLCASSLLGLAGGNEQFFGPGTRLTVL.

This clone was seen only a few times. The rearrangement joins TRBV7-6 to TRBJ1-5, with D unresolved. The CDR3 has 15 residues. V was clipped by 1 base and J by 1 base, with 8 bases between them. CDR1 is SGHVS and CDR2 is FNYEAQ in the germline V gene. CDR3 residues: CASSLETGSNQPQHF. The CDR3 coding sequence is TGTGCCAGCAGCTTAGAGACCGGAAGCAATCAGCCCCAGCATTTT.

This CDR3 is CASSYGVGTEAFF. The CDR3 DNA reads TGTGCCAGCAGTTATGGGGTTGGTACTGAAGCTTTCTTT. The chain links TRBV7-3 to TRBJ1-1; the D is unclear. Germline CDR1 is SGHTA and CDR2 is FQGTGA. V was shortened by 6 bases and J by 5 bases, with 13 bases between the two germline ends. This CDR3 spans 13 amino acids.

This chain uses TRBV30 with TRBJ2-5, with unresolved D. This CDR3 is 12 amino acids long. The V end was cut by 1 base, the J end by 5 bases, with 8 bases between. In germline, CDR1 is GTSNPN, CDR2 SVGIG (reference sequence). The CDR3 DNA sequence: TGTGCCTGGAGTGCCACGCGGGAGACCCAGTACTTC. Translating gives CAWSATRETQYF.

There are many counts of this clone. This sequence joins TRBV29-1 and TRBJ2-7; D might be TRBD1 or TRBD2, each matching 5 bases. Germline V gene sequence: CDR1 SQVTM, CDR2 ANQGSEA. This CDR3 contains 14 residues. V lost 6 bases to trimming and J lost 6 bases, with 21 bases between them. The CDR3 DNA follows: TGCAGCGTCTTTGGGGGAAACGGGGTGTCCGAGCAGTACTTC. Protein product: CSVFGGNGVSEQYF.

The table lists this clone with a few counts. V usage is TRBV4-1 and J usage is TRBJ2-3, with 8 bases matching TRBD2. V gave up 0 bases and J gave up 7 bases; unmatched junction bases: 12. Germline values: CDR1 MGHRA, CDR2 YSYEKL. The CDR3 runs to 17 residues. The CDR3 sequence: CASSQDQWGTSAYTQYF. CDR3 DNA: TGCGCCAGCAGCCAAGATCAATGGGGGACTAGTGCTTATACGCAGTATTTT.

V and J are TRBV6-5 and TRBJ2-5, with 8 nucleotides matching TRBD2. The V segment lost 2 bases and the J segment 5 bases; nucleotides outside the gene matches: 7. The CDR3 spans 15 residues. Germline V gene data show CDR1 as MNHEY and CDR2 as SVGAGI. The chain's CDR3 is CASSYPGGGGETQYF. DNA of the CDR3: TGTGCCAGCAGTTACCCGGGAGGGGGAGGGGAGACCCAGTACTTC.